These 15 T cell receptor beta chains originate from one sample sequenced in a study of blood T cell repertoires in COVID-19. Clones were sequenced by immunoSEQ multiplex PCR, and TCRdb holds only the in-frame ones, with some missing. The sample has approximately 260,000 clones; 70% to 90% are singletons. The sample comprised peripheral blood. All receptors come from a woman in her seventies with acute or convalescent COVID-19.

J is TRBJ1-3 and V is TRBV10-3; D gene unclear. Deletions cut 0 bases from V and 8 bases from J, with 5 bases between. This CDR3 has 12 residues. The germline CDR1 and CDR2 sequences are ENHRY and SYGVKD. The CDR3 sequence is CAISESGYTIYF. For the CDR3, the DNA is TGTGCCATCAGTGAGTCCGGGTACACCATATATTTT.

The CDR3 DNA reads as TGTGCCAGCAGCATCATGACAGGATCACCCCTCCACTTT. Encoded protein: CASSIMTGSPLHF. This rearrangement joins TRBV11-2 to TRBJ1-6; D might be TRBD1 (6 bases). The germline gives CDR1 SGHAT, CDR2 FQNNGV. Trimming removed 5 bases at V and 10 bases at J, with 12 bases between. CDR3 length: 13 amino acids.

The chain couples TRBV7-9 to TRBJ2-5; no clear D. Looked up from germline, CDR1 is SEHNR and CDR2 is FQNEAQ (reference sequence). The CDR3 covers 12 residues. Between the trimmed V and J ends, which lost 3 bases and 7 bases, there was a span of 9 bases. The chain's CDR3 is CASSFARSTQYF. The CDR3 DNA follows: TGTGCCAGCAGCTTTGCTCGGTCGACCCAGTACTTC.

J is TRBJ2-5 and V is TRBV21-1; TRBD1 is the table's D call, not checked against the DNA. TRBV21-1 is an annotated pseudogene. This CDR3 is built from 18 residues. CDR3 in amino acids: CASSSFRDRETYQETQYF. The CDR3 region has the DNA TGTGCCAGCAGCTCCTTTCGGGACAGGGAGACCTACCAAGAGACCCAGTACTTC.

CDR3 residues: CASSLAHLGLNTEAFF. The CDR3 nucleotides are TGTGCCAGCAGCTTAGCGCATTTGGGGCTGAACACTGAAGCTTTCTTT. J is TRBJ1-1 and V is TRBV7-2, with a possible D match to TRBD1 (5 bases). This CDR3 has 16 residues. Germline CDR1 is SGHTA and CDR2 is FQGNSA. Trimming cost V 0 bases and J 0 bases, with 11 bases left between them.

This chain joins TRBV2 and TRBJ2-2, with 16 bases identical to TRBD2. In germline, CDR1 is SNHLY, CDR2 FYNNEI. This CDR3 region has 15 residues. V trimming: 4 bases; J trimming: 13 bases; junction bases outside the gene matches: 6. DNA of the CDR3: TGTGCCAGCAGTGTGGGACTAGCGGGGGGGATGTCGCTGTTTTTT. This gives the protein CASSVGLAGGMSLFF.

The J gene is TRBJ2-7, the V gene TRBV5-5, with a possible D match to TRBD2 (7 bases). In germline, CDR1 is SGHKS, CDR2 YYEKEE (reference sequence). The CDR3 extends over 16 amino acids. V shed 5 bases and J shed 5 bases, with 23 bases lying between them. CDR3 DNA: TGTGCCAGCAGACCCCCGCTGGGAGGGGGGGCCCACGAGCAGTACTTC. Translated, it gives CASRPPLGGGAHEQYF.

The chain is built from TRBV2 and TRBJ2-5; D may be TRBD1 (5 bases). Germline V gene lookup returns CDR1 SNHLY and CDR2 FYNNEI. The CDR3 has 14 residues. Trimming shortened V by 4 bases and J by 2 bases, and 11 bases separated the two germline ends. The CDR3 DNA reads TGTGCCAGCAGTGCAGGGTGGGGTCAAGAGACCCAGTACTTC. Its protein product is CASSAGWGQETQYF.

J is TRBJ2-4 and V is TRBV7-9; TRBD2 agrees at 11 bases. The germline gives CDR1 SEHNR, CDR2 FQNEAQ (reference sequence). The CDR3 contains 19 residues. The V segment lost 5 bases and the J segment 4 bases; nucleotides outside the gene matches: 16. Written as DNA, the CDR3 is TGTGCCAGCAGCCGTATAGCGGGGGGGAGCCCTACCGATAAAAACATTCAGTACTTC. Translated: CASSRIAGGSPTDKNIQYF. Using reference TRBV7-9 and TRBJ2-4 for the parts outside the CDR3, the full variable domain is DTGVSQNPRHKITKRGQNVTFRCDPISEHNRLYWYRQTLGQGPEFLTYFQNEAQLEKSRLLSDRFSAERPKGSFSTLEIQRTEQGDSAMYLCASSRIAGGSPTDKNIQYFGAGTRLSVL.

With regard to this clone: The sample carries other DNA sequences with the same CDR3. The J gene is TRBJ2-7, the V gene TRBV9, with 7 bases identical to TRBD1. Germline loops: CDR1 SGDLS, CDR2 YYNGEE. There are 15 residues in the CDR3. After removal of 0 bases from V and 1 base from J, the junction contained 4 bases not matched to a gene. CDR3 sequence: CASSVASGGSYEQYF. The CDR3 nucleotides read TGTGCCAGCAGCGTAGCCTCAGGGGGTTCCTACGAGCAGTACTTC. The full variable domain, its missing parts supplied by reference TRBV9 and TRBJ2-7, is DSGVTQTPKHLITATGQRVTLRCSPRSGDLSVYWYQQSLDQGLQFLIQYYNGEERAKGNILERFSAQQFPDLHSELNLSSLELGDSALYFCASSVASGGSYEQYFGPGTRLTVT.

This rearrangement joins TRBV6-5 to TRBJ1-4; 9 bases map to TRBD1. Germline values: CDR1 MNHEY, CDR2 SVGAGI. Unmatched junction bases numbered 3, after V lost 6 bases and J lost 7 bases. This CDR3 spans 13 amino acids. The CDR3 coding sequence is TGTGCCAGCAGGGGGACAGGGATTGAAAAACTGTTTTTT. This encodes CASRGTGIEKLFF.

The V and J genes are TRBV2 and TRBJ1-2; maybe TRBD1 (5 bases). The V gene lost 4 bases and the J gene lost 6 bases, with 21 bases spanning the gap. This CDR3 comprises 16 residues. CDR1 is SNHLY and CDR2 is FYNNEI in the germline V gene. CDR3 in amino acids: CASSGIQALWRDGYTF. The CDR3 nucleotides are TGTGCCAGCAGTGGAATACAGGCCCTTTGGAGGGATGGCTACACCTTC.

V gene TRBV29-1 combines with J gene TRBJ2-1, with 10 positions matching TRBD1. V was pared by 7 bases and J by 4 bases, with 7 bases of the junction left unmatched. The CDR3 runs 14 residues. CDR1 is SQVTM, CDR2 ANQGSEA, per germline. The CDR3 sequence: CSGAGTGEYNEQFF. CDR3 DNA: TGCAGCGGAGCCGGGACAGGGGAATACAATGAGCAGTTCTTC.

Here the CDR3 DNA reads TGTGCCACTAACTCGGGGACAGGGAATGAGCAGTTCTTC. It codes for CATNSGTGNEQFF. The rearrangement uses TRBV25-1 and TRBJ2-1; 9 bases agree with TRBD1. Trimming at V came to 10 bases and at J to 7 bases, leaving 8 bases not matched to a gene. The germline gives CDR1 MGHDK, CDR2 SYGVNS. The CDR3 runs 13 residues.

The rearrangement joins TRBV5-6 to TRBJ1-4; D remains unclear. V was cut by 1 base and J by 8 bases, with 12 bases left in between. The CDR3 extends over 14 amino acids. Germline assignment: CDR1 SGHDT and CDR2 YYEEEE. DNA for the CDR3: TGTGCCAGCAGCTTGATAGGCGGGGAAGAAAAACTGTTTTTT. Its protein product is CASSLIGGEEKLFF.